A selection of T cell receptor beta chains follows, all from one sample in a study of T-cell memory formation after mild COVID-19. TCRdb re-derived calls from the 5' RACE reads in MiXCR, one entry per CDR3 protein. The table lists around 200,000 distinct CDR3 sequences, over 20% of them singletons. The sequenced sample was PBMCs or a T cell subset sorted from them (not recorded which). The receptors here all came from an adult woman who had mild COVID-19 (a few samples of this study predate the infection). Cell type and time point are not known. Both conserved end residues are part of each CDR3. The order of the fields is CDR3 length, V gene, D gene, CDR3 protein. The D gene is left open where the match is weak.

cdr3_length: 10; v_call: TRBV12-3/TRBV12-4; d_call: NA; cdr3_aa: CAPRRSPLHF
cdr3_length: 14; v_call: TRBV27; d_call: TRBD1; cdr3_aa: CASSLRDSNYGYTF
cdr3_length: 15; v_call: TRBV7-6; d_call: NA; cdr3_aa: CASSETHQGFHEQYF
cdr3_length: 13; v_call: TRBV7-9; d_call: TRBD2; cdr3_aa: CASSLAVLAEQYF
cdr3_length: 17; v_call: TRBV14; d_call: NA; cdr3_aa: CASSQEQIAAGFYEQYF
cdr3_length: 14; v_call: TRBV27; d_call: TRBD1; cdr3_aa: CASSLSETGWEQYF
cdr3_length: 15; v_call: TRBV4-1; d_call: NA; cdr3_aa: CASSQDGDGHYEQYF
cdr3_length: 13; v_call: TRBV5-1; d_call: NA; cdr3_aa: CASSRDFYNEQFF
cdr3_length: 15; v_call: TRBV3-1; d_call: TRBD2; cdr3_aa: CASSHLASGRFEQFF
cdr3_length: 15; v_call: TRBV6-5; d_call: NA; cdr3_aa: CASSFSPGEQETQYF
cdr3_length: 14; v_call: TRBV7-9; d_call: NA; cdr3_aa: CASSLVVWPYEQYF
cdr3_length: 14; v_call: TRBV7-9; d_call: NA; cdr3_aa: CASSRGGGQETQYF
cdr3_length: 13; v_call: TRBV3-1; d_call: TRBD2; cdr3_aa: CASGAGVYNEQFF
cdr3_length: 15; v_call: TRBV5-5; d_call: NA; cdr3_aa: CASSFGPIRGNEQFF
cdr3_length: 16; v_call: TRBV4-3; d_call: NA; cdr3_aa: CASSQGLSGVYNEQFF
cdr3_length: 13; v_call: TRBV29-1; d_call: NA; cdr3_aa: CSVVGRDTDTQYF